A selection of T cell receptor beta chains follows, all from one sample in a study of shared clonotypes between healthy human individuals. TCRdb keeps only in-frame clones here, not all; method: immunoSEQ multiplex PCR. Among about 1.4 million clones, approximately 96% were seen once, and the ten largest hold roughly 1.2%. Sample: naive CD4+ T cells sorted from blood. The receptors shown here come from a man under 40 in good health. Each CDR3 is given with its conserved first and last residue. Fields, in order: D gene, clone size, V gene, CDR3 protein. The D gene is left open where the match is weak. Rows may omit the clone size; those that give it use once, few, many or a size class.

TRBD2 . TRBV7-9 CASSLGAGGKQETQYF
. . TRBV25-1 CASSENPQVSHTQYF
. . TRBV9 CASSVESGDTYEQYF
TRBD2 once TRBV10-3 CAISVGLAGGRGWDTQYF
TRBD2 . TRBV6-5 CASTQGLASEQYF
. . TRBV7-3 CASSSGQGYTF
. once TRBV6-6 CASSYSEVSHEQYF
TRBD2 . TRBV7-7 CASSSGLAGTSSYNEQFF
TRBD1 once TRBV5-1 CASSKDRASYEQYF
. once TRBV19 CASSTRTVEKLFF
TRBD2 once TRBV28 CASSFLAGEVEQYF
. . TRBV6-1 CASSDKRFPYEQYF
. . TRBV29-1 CSVHPRLNYGYTF
. . TRBV9 CASSPREIGVRVGEQYF
TRBD2 once TRBV10-3 CAISESTSGRASVGELFF
. . TRBV7-2 CASSLSLWVAYEQYF
. . TRBV9 CASSVATSGGELFF
. . TRBV27 CASSLYTGELFF
TRBD1 . TRBV9 CASSADRANHEQYF
. . TRBV6-1 CASSELGLYNEQFF
. . TRBV25-1 CASRGGSSGYTF
TRBD2 . TRBV7-2 CASRASGGRDTQYF
. . TRBV5-5 CASSLVGAWNEQYF
. . TRBV11-2 CASSLWSGNTYEQYF
TRBD2 . TRBV6-5 CASRREDEQFF
. . TRBV5-1 CASSLDGYSGNQPQHF
. . TRBV7-2 CASSLRGAADTQYF
. . TRBV2 CAGTGQVPQETQYF
. . TRBV7-6 CASSPTLDGYTQYF
. . TRBV7-8 CASHKDHNEQFF
TRBD2 . TRBV27 CASSPARLAEYNEQFF
. . TRBV11-2 CASRNSGAYEQYF
. . TRBV4-1 CASSQDHGGNQPQHF
TRBD1 . TRBV4-3 CASSQGARTGNYEQYF
. . TRBV7-7 CASSYVVKVGSYEQYF
. once TRBV5-6 CASSRWMSGGTNEKLFF
TRBD1 . TRBV9 CASSVMGQDRVLTSYNEQFF
. . TRBV20-1 CSARERVGFF
TRBD1 once TRBV9 CASSPIGTGSSYEQYF
. . TRBV4-1 CASSQDQPNTEAFF
. . TRBV5-1 CASSFEGAGGNYEQYF
TRBD2 . TRBV5-1 CASRTTSGSFGEQYF